Listed below are T cell receptor beta chains from one sample, sequenced in a study of blood T cell repertoires in COVID-19. Generated by immunoSEQ multiplex PCR, the TCRdb table keeps only in-frame clones and is missing some. This sample has some 100,000 clones; 75% to 90% occur once, and the top ten carry around an eighth. Sequencing input: peripheral blood. The receptors were sampled from a human donor in a cohort sampled during active COVID-19. Both conserved end residues are part of each CDR3. A D gene is named only where the DNA matches it firmly. Clone size is not always given. Where it is, it says once, few, many or a class for expanded clones.

cdr3_aa	cdr3_nt	clone_size	d_call	v_call	j_call
CASSLRGSAGVGAFF	TGCGCCAGCAGCTTGAGGGGCAGCGCTGGGGTTGGGGCTTTCTTT	once	NA	TRBV5-1	TRBJ1-1
CASSQGGIQNQPQHF	TGTGCCAGCAGCCAAGGAGGGATCCAAAATCAGCCCCAGCATTTT	NA	NA	TRBV3-1/TRBV3-2	TRBJ1-5
CSVEFTGNTIYF	TGCAGCGTCGAATTCACTGGAAACACCATATATTTT	NA	NA	TRBV29-1	TRBJ1-3
CASNDRSNTEAFF	TGTGCCAGCAATGACAGATCGAACACTGAAGCTTTCTTT	NA	NA	TRBV2	TRBJ1-1
CASSQDWTGAYEQYF	TGCGCCAGCAGCCAAGATTGGACAGGGGCTTACGAGCAGTACTTC	few	TRBD1	TRBV4-3	TRBJ2-7
CASSRWTGGAKNSPLHF	TGTGCCAGCAGTCGGTGGACAGGGGGCGCGAAGAATTCACCCCTCCACTTT	NA	TRBD1	TRBV28	TRBJ1-6
CASSAAGTGGGYGYTF	TGTGCCAGCAGCGCAGCTGGGACAGGGGGCGGCTATGGCTACACCTTC	NA	TRBD1	TRBV6-2/TRBV6-3	TRBJ1-2
CASSDSGGRGHRTDTQYF	TGCGCCAGCAGTGATTCCGGGGGTAGGGGGCATCGGACAGATACGCAGTATTTT	NA	NA	TRBV10-1	TRBJ2-3
CASSLSNRDTEAFF	TGCGCCAGCAGCTTGAGTAACAGGGACACTGAAGCTTTCTTT	NA	NA	TRBV5-1	TRBJ1-1
CASSAQQGEYEQYF	TGTGCCAGCTCAGCCCAGCAGGGGGAGTACGAGCAGTACTTC	NA	TRBD1	TRBV18	TRBJ2-7
CASSPFVQDGELFF	TGTGCCAGCTCACCATTCGTTCAGGACGGGGAGCTGTTTTTT	NA	NA	TRBV18	TRBJ2-2
CASRTIKGLAQYEQYF	TGTGCCAGCAGGACCATAAAAGGACTAGCCCAATACGAGCAGTACTTC	NA	TRBD2	TRBV11-2	TRBJ2-7
CASSYSGYNEQFF	TGTGCCAGCAGTTACTCCGGCTACAATGAGCAGTTCTTC	few	NA	TRBV6-5	TRBJ2-1
CASSLVWTVGYGYTF	TGTGCCAGCAGCTTAGTCTGGACAGTGGGGTATGGCTACACCTTC	NA	NA	TRBV7-2	TRBJ1-2
CASSGRETGDEQFF	TGTGCCAGCAGCGGCCGGGAAACCGGGGATGAGCAGTTCTTC	NA	NA	TRBV11-3	TRBJ2-1
CAWSSDRFSYTF	TGTGCCTGGAGTTCCGACAGGTTTAGCTACACCTTC	NA	NA	TRBV30	TRBJ1-2
CASSVRAGLAKNIQYF	TGTGCCAGCAGCGTAAGGGCGGGACTAGCCAAAAACATTCAGTACTTC	NA	NA	TRBV9	TRBJ2-4
CASSSHNMGRYTF	TGTGCCAGCAGCTCCCACAACATGGGGCGCTACACCTTC	NA	NA	TRBV11-2	TRBJ1-2
CASSARYGGGDYEQYF	TGTGCCAGCAGCGCAAGGTACGGAGGAGGGGACTACGAGCAGTACTTC	NA	NA	TRBV7-6	TRBJ2-7
CASRKQGAGYGYTF	TGTGCCAGCAGGAAACAGGGGGCGGGCTATGGCTACACCTTC	NA	TRBD1	TRBV6-5	TRBJ1-2
CASSYSALRLNTEAFF	TGTGCCAGCAGTTACTCGGCCCTGCGGCTGAACACTGAAGCTTTCTTT	NA	NA	TRBV6-5	TRBJ1-1
CASSWGQSNYGYTF	TGTGCCAGCTCCTGGGGACAGTCGAACTATGGCTACACCTTC	NA	TRBD1	TRBV18	TRBJ1-2
CASSLGWAGSLNSPLHF	TGTGCCAGCAGCTTAGGATGGGCGGGCTCGTTAAATTCACCCCTCCACTTT	NA	NA	TRBV7-2	TRBJ1-6
CASSSSPGGTYEQYF	TGTGCCAGCAGCTCCTCGCCAGGGGGAACCTACGAGCAGTACTTC	NA	TRBD1	TRBV7-6	TRBJ2-7
CASSEWGGFSNQPQHF	TGTGCCAGCAGTGAATGGGGAGGGTTCAGCAATCAGCCCCAGCATTTT	NA	NA	TRBV2	TRBJ1-5
CASTLTGDEQFF	TGTGCCAGCACCCTCACAGGGGATGAGCAGTTCTTC	NA	TRBD1	TRBV2	TRBJ2-1
CASSQDRGGADTQYF	TGTGCCAGCAGCCAAGATCGCGGGGGGGCAGATACGCAGTATTTT	NA	TRBD2	TRBV4-2	TRBJ2-3
CASTSWTGGFTGELFF	TGTGCCAGCACCTCCTGGACAGGGGGCTTTACCGGGGAGCTGTTTTTT	NA	TRBD1	TRBV7-9	TRBJ2-2
CASSHRGQGGANEKLFF	TGTGCCAGCAGCCACCGCGGACAGGGCGGAGCTAATGAAAAACTGTTTTTT	NA	TRBD1	TRBV3-1/TRBV3-2	TRBJ1-4
CASSSGGLAGVATQYF	TGTGCCAGCAGCTCTGGGGGACTAGCGGGGGTAGCTACGCAGTATTTT	NA	TRBD2	TRBV7-3	TRBJ2-3
CASSWGQPVVYTF	TGTGCCAGCAGCTGGGGACAGCCGGTGGTCTACACCTTC	few	TRBD1	TRBV7-2	TRBJ1-2
CASSYLRGTGAYEQYF	TGTGCCAGCAGTTACCTACGGGGGACAGGGGCGTACGAGCAGTACTTC	NA	TRBD1	TRBV6-5	TRBJ2-7